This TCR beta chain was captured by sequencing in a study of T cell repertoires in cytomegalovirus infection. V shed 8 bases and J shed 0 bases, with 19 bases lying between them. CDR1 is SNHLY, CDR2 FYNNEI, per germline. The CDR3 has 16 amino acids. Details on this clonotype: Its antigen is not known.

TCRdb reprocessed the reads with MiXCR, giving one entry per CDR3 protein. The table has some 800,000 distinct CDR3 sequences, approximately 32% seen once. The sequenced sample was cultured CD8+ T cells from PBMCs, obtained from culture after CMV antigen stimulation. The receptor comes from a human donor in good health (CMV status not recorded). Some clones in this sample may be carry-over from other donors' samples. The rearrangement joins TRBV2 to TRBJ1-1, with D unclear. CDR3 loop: CASRIQREIMNTEAFF. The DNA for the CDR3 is TGTGCCAGCCGGATCCAACGGGAGATCATGAACACTGAAGCTTTCTTT.